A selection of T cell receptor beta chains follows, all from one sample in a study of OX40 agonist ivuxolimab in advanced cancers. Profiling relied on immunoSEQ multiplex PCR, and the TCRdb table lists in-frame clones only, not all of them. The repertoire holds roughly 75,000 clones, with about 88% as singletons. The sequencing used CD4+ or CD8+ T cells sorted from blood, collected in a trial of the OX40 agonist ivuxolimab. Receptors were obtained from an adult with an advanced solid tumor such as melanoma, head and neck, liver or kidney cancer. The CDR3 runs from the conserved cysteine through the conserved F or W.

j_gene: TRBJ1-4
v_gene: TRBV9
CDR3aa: CASSSGWMVNEKLFF

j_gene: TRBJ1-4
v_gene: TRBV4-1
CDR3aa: CASSFQGRTNEKLFF

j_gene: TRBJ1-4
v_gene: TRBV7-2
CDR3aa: CASSLGGTGDEKLFF

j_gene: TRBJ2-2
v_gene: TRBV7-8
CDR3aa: CASSLALLREGIGELFF

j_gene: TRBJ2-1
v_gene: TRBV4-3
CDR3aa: CASSLGRINEQFF

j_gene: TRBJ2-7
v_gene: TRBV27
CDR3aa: CASRRDNSYEQYF

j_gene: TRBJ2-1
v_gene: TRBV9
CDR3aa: CASSVILRSEQFF

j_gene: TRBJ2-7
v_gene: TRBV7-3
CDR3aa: CASSAGGEISYEQYF

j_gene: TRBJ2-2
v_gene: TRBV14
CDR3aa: CASSQDFQGILFF

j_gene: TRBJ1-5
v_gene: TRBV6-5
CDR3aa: CASRHDSSQPQHF

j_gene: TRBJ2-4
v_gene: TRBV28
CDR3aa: CASSELLSGRAIGNIQYF

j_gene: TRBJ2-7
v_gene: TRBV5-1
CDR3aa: CASSLAIGGDEQYF

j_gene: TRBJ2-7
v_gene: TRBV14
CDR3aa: CASSQDSWLASEQYF

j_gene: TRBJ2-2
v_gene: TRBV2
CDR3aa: CASSLQWQSNTGELFF

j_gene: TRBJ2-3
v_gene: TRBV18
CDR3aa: CASSPSTDTQYF